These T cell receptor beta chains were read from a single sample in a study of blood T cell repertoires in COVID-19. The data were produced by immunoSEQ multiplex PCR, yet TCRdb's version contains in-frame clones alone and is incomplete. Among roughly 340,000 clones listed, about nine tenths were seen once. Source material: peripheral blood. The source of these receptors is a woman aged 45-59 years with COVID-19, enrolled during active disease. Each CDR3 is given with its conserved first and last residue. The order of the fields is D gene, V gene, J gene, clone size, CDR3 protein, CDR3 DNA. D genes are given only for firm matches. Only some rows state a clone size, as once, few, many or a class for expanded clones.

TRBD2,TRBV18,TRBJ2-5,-,CASSPGLEETQYF,TGTGCCAGCTCACCTGGACTAGAAGAGACCCAGTACTTC
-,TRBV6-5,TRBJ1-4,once,CASSYVATNEKLFF,TGTGCCAGCAGTTACGTAGCAACTAATGAAAAACTGTTTTTT
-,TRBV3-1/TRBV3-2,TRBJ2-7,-,CASSQVAGAYEQYF,TGTGCCAGCAGCCAAGTGGCGGGGGCGTATGAGCAGTACTTC
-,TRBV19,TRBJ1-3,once,CASSRQGLTGNTIYF,TGTGCCAGTAGTCGCCAGGGGTTAACTGGAAACACCATATATTTT
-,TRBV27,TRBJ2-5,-,CASSLWQGGGETQYF,TGTGCCAGCAGTTTATGGCAGGGAGGAGGAGAGACCCAGTACTTC
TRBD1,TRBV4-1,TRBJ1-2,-,CASSQQQGFGYGYTF,TGCGCCAGCAGCCAACAACAGGGGTTCGGATATGGCTACACCTTC
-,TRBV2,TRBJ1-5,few,CASSEALLGAQPQHF,TGTGCCAGCAGTGAAGCGCTACTGGGGGCCCAGCCCCAGCATTTT
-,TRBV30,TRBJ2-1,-,CAWTSGRLNEQFF,TGTGCCTGGACTTCCGGGAGACTGAATGAGCAGTTCTTC
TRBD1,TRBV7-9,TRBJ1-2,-,CASSFAGTDYGYTF,TGTGCCAGCAGCTTCGCCGGGACAGACTATGGCTACACCTTC
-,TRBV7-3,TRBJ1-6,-,CASSSRDRSYNSPLHF,TGTGCCAGCAGCTCCAGGGATCGGTCCTATAATTCACCCCTCCACTTT
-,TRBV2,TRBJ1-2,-,CASSLSGQGLHGYTF,TGTGCCAGCAGTCTATCCGGGCAGGGCCTCCATGGCTACACCTTC
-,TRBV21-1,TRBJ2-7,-,CASSLVPYEQYF,TGTGCCAGCAGCCTTGTCCCCTACGAGCAGTACTTC
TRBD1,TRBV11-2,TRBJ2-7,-,CASSEQGAQEQYF,TGTGCCAGCAGCGAACAGGGGGCGCAAGAGCAGTACTTC
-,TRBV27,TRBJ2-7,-,CASSYGVLYEQYF,TGTGCCAGCAGTTATGGAGTTCTCTACGAGCAGTACTTC
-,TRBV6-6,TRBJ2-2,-,CASHTGNTGELFF,TGTGCCAGCCACACAGGGAACACCGGGGAGCTGTTTTTT
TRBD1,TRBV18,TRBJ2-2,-,CASSPGTGPYLGELFF,TGTGCCAGCTCACCTGGGACAGGGCCATATCTGGGGGAGCTGTTTTTT
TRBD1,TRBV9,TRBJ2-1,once,CASSATGASPLYNEQFF,TGTGCCAGCAGCGCAACAGGGGCCTCCCCCCTTTACAATGAGCAGTTCTTC
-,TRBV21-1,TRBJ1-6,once,CASSKLQGKGNSPLHF,TGTGCCAGCAGCAAATTACAGGGGAAAGGGAATTCACCCCTCCACTTT
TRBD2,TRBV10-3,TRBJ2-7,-,CAISARLAGEGEQYF,TGTGCCATCAGCGCCAGACTAGCGGGAGAAGGCGAGCAGTACTTC
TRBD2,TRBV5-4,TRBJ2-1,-,CASSLGGTSGRGYEQFF,TGTGCCAGCAGCTTGGGAGGGACTAGCGGGAGGGGCTATGAGCAGTTCTTC
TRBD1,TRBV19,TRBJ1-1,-,CASSPWDRGGFLNTEAFF,TGTGCCAGTAGTCCTTGGGACAGGGGGGGATTTCTGAACACTGAAGCTTTCTTT
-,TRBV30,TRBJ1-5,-,CAWAGGSNQPQHF,TGTGCCTGGGCTGGAGGTAGCAATCAGCCCCAGCATTTT
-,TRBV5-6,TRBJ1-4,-,CASREKGAKNEKLFF,TGTGCCAGCAGAGAAAAGGGAGCCAAAAATGAAAAACTGTTTTTT
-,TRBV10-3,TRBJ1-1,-,CAISESLRNTEAFF,TGTGCCATCAGTGAGTCCTTGCGGAACACTGAAGCTTTCTTT
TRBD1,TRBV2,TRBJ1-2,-,CASRLAGGNYGYTF,TGTGCCAGCAGGTTGGCAGGGGGAAACTATGGCTACACCTTC
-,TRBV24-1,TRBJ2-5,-,CATSDPDKETQYF,TGTGCCACCAGTGACCCGGACAAAGAGACCCAGTACTTC
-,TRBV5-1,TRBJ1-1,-,CASSLEPGRNTEAFF,TGCGCCAGCAGCTTGGAACCCGGGAGGAACACTGAAGCTTTCTTT
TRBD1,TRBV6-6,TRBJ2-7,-,CASRPTGTGGYEQYF,TGTGCCAGCAGGCCTACAGGGACAGGGGGCTACGAGCAGTACTTC
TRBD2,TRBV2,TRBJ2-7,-,CASTRTSGSTYEQYF,TGTGCCAGCACCAGGACTAGCGGGAGCACCTACGAGCAGTACTTC
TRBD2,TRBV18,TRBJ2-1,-,CASLGLAGGPARYNEQFF,TGTGCCAGCCTTGGACTAGCGGGAGGGCCTGCGAGGTACAATGAGCAGTTCTTC
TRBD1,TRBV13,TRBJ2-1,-,CASSLWRRTVGDRGQDSSYNEQFF,TGTGCCAGCAGCTTATGGAGGAGGACTGTGGGGGACAGGGGGCAAGATTCCTCCTACAATGAGCAGTTCTTC
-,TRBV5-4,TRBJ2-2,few,CASSLGQDTGELFF,TGTGCCAGCAGCTTGGGACAGGACACCGGGGAGCTGTTTTTT
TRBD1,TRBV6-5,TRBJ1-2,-,CASSRMEGGDYGYTF,TGTGCCAGCAGCCGAATGGAAGGGGGCGACTATGGCTACACCTTC
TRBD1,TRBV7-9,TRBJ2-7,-,CASSLTTGAYEQYF,TGTGCCAGCAGCTTAACGACAGGGGCCTACGAGCAGTACTTC
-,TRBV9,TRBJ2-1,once,CASSVIAREQFF,TGTGCCAGCAGCGTCATAGCAAGGGAGCAGTTCTTC
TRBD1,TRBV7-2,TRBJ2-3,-,CASSADGTGPIGTQYF,TGTGCCAGCAGCGCTGACGGGACAGGGCCCATTGGTACGCAGTATTTT
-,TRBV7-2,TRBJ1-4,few,CASSPGLTRSTNEKLFF,TGTGCCAGCAGCCCAGGCCTCACCAGGTCGACTAATGAAAAACTGTTTTTT
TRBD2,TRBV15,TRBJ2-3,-,CATSRGLGGGNTPDTQYF,TGTGCCACCAGCAGAGGGCTCGGGGGGGGGAACACACCAGATACGCAGTATTTT
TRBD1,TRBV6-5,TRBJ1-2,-,CASSYRDREYGYTF,TGTGCCAGCAGTTACCGGGACAGAGAGTATGGCTACACCTTC
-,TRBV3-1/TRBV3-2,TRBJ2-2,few,CASSEGASLNTGELFF,TGTGCCAGCAGCGAAGGGGCTAGCCTGAACACCGGGGAGCTGTTTTTT
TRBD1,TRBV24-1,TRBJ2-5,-,CATRPDRGPLQETQYF,TGTGCCACCAGACCGGACAGGGGGCCACTTCAAGAGACCCAGTACTTC